The clone carrying this T cell receptor beta chain was observed at least ten times. With 2 bases removed from V and 6 bases from J, the gap between germline ends came to 2 bases. This CDR3 is built from 11 residues. Germline lookup yields CDR1 KGHSH and CDR2 LQKENI. TCRdb analysed the multiplex PCR reads with MiXCR anew, one entry per CDR3 protein. Among some 170,000 distinct CDR3 sequences listed, roughly a third were seen once. This entry belongs to a study of breast tumors, draining lymph nodes, adjacent tissues. Axillary draining lymph nodes of breast cancer patients supplied the node samples. The sample consisted of axillary lymph node tissue. The clonotype comes from a female donor with breast cancer. Some clones in this sample may be carry-over from other donors' samples. The rearrangement joins TRBV18 to TRBJ2-1; D is uncertain. The CDR3 reads CASSPVNEQFF. The CDR3 nucleotides read TGTGCCAGCTCACCAGTCAATGAGCAGTTCTTC.